This T cell receptor (beta chain) stems from a study of blood T cell repertoires in COVID-19. On the study more broadly: COVID-19 samples from acute and convalescent phases originated in the United States, Italy and Spain. Sample material is recorded as cDNA or gDNA derived from T cells, B-cell-depleted T cells, or PBMCs.

In the original workflow: Reference gene primer amplification gave nucleated cell count estimates. Here immunoSEQ multiplex PCR was the method, and the copy in TCRdb shows in-frame clones only, minus some. The D gene and trimming were derived from the DNA, and the V and J assignments and clone size from that table. The data show 150,000 to 200,000 clones, roughly 79% seen once. The source material was peripheral blood. This receptor was obtained from a man between 60 and 70 years old with active or convalescent COVID-19.

The CDR3: CASSRGNYGYTF. DNA of the CDR3: TGTGCCAGTAGTCGGGGGAACTATGGCTACACCTTC. The J gene is TRBJ1-2, the V gene TRBV19; a weak D match, TRBD1 (5 bases). Germline V CDR1 and CDR2: LNHDA, SQIVND (reference sequence). The CDR3 is made up of 12 amino acids. Trimming stripped 5 bases from V and 2 bases from J, with 6 bases between.